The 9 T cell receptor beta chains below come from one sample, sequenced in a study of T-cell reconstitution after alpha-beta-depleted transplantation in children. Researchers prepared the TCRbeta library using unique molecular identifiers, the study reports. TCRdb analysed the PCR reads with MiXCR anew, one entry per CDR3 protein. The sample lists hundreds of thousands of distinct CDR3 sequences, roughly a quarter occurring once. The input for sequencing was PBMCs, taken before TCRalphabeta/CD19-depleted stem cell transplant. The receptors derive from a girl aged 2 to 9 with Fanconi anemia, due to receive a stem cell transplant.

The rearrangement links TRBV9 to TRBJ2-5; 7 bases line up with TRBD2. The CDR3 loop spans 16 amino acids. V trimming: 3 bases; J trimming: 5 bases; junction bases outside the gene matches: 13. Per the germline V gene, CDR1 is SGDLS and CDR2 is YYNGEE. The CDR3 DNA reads TGTGCCAGCAGCGACGTACTAGCGAGAAACGTTGAGACCCAGTACTTC. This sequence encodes CASSDVLARNVETQYF.

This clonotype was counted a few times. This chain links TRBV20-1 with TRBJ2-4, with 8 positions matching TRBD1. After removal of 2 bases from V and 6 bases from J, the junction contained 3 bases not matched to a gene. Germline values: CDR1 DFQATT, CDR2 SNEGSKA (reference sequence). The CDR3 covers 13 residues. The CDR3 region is CSARPTGGNIQYF. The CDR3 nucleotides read TGCAGTGCTAGACCAACAGGGGGAAACATTCAGTACTTC.

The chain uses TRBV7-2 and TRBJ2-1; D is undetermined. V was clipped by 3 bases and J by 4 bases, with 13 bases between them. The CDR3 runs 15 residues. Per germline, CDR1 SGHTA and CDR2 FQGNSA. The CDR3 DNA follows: TGTGCCAGCAGCTTCCCCGTTGTGGGTTACAATGAGCAGTTCTTC. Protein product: CASSFPVVGYNEQFF.

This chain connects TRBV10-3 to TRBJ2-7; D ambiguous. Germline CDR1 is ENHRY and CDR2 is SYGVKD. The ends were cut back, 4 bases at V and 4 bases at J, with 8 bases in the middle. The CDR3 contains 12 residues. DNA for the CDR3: TGTGCCATCAGTGTAACGGCTTACGAGCAGTACTTC. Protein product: CAISVTAYEQYF.

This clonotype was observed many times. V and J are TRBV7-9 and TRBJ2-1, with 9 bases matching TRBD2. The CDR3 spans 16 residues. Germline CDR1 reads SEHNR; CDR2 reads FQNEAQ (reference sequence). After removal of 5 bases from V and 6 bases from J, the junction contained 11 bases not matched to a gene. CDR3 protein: CASSRPLSGGSNEQFF. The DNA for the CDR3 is TGTGCCAGCAGCCGACCTCTTAGCGGGGGTAGCAATGAGCAGTTCTTC.

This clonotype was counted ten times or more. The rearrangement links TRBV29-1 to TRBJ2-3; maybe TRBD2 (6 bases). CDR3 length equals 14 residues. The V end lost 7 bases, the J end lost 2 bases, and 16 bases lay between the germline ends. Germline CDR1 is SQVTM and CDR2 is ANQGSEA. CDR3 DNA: TGCAGCGGATTACTAGCCCCTACCACAGATACGCAGTATTTT. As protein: CSGLLAPTTDTQYF.

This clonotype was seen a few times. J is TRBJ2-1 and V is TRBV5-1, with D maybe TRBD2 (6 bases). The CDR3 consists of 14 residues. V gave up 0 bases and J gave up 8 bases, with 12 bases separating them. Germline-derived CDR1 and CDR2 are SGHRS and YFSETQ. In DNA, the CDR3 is TGCGCCAGCAGCTTGGGGCGGGATTATGATGAGCAGTTCTTC. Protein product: CASSLGRDYDEQFF.

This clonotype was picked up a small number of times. CDR3 sequence reads: CASSLANREQYF. The CDR3 DNA reads as TGCGCCAGCAGCTTAGCGAACCGGGAGCAGTACTTC. The chain has TRBV5-1 and TRBJ2-7; the D is unclear. Trimming took off 2 bases at V and 7 bases at J, with 10 bases between the two ends. Germline loops: CDR1 SGHRS, CDR2 YFSETQ. The CDR3 has 12 amino acids.

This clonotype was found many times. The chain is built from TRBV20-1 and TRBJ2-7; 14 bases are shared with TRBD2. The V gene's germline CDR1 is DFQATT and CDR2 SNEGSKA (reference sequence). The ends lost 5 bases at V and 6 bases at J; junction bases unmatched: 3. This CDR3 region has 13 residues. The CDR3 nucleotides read TGCAGTGCTCCGGGACTAGCGGGGGCCGAGCAGTACTTC. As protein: CSAPGLAGAEQYF.